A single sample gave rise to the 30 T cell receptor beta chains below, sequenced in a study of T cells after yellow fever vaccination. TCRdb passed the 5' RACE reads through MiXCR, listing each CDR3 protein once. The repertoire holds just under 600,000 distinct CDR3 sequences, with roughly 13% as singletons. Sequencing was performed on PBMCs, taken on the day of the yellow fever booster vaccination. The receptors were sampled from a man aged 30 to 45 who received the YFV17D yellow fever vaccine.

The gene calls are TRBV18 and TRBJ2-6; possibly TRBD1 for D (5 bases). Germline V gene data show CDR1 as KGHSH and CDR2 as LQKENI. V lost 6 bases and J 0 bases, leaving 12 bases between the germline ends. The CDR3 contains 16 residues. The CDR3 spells CASSLSQGSGANVLTF. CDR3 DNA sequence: TGTGCCAGCTCGCTCTCCCAGGGCTCTGGGGCCAACGTCCTGACTTTC.

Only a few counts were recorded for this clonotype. The CDR3 here is CASSHRTSGSGGELFF. DNA of the CDR3: TGTGCCAGCAGTCATCGGACTAGCGGGAGTGGCGGGGAGCTGTTTTTT. The chain joins TRBV28 to TRBJ2-2; 13 positions agree with TRBD2. Germline CDR1 MDHEN, CDR2 SYDVKM. The CDR3 sequence is 16 residues long. After removal of 5 bases from V and 7 bases from J, the junction contained 7 bases not matched to a gene. Full variable domain (missing parts from reference TRBV28 and TRBJ2-2): DVKVTQSSRYLVKRTGEKVFLECVQDMDHENMFWYRQDPGLGLRLIYFSYDVKMKEKGDIPEGYSVSREKKERFSLILESASTNQTSMYLCASSHRTSGSGGELFFGEGSRLTVL.

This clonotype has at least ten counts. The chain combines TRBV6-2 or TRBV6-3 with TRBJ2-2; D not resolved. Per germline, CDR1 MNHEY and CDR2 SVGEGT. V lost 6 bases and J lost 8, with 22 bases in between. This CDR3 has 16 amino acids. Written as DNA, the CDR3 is TGTGCCAGCAGCGCCCACTCTTGGACCCAGAGGGGGGAGCTGTTTTTT. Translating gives CASSAHSWTQRGELFF.

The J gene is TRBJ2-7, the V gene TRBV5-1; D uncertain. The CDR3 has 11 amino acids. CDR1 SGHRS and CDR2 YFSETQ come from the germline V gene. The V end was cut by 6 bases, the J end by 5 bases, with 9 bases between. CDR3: CASKFGNEQYF. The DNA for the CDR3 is TGCGCCAGCAAATTTGGTAACGAGCAGTACTTC.

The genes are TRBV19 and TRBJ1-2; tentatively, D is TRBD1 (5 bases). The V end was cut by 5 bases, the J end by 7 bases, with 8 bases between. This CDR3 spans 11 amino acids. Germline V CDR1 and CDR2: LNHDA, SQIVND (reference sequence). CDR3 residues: CASSGGSGYTF. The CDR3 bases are TGTGCCAGTAGTGGGGGTTCTGGCTACACCTTC.

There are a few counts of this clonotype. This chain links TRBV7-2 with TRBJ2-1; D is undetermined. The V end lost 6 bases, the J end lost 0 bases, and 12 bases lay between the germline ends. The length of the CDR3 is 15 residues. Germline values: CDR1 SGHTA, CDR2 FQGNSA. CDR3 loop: CASRAPGYSYNEQFF. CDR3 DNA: TGTGCCAGCAGGGCCCCTGGGTACTCCTACAATGAGCAGTTCTTC.

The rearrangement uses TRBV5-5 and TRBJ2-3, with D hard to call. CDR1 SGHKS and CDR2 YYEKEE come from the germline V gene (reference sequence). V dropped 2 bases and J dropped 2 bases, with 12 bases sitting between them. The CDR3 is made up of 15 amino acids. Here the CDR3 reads CASSLSYGLTDTQYF. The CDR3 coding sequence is TGTGCCAGCAGCTTAAGTTACGGGCTCACAGATACGCAGTATTTT.

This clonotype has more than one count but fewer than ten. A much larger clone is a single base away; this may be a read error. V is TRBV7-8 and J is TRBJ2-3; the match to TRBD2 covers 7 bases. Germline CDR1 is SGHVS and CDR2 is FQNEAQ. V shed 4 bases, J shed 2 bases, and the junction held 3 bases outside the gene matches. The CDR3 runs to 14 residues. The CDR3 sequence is CASSSGTNTDTQYF. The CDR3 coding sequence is TGTGCCAGCAGCTCCGGGACTAACACAGATACGCAGTATTTT.

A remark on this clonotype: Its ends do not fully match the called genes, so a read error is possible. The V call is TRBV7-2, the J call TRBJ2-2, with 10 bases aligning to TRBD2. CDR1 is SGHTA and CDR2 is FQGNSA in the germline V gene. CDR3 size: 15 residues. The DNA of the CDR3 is TGTGCCAGCAGCCTAGCGGGAGCGCTCCGGGGGGAGCTGTTTTTT. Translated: CASSLAGALRGELFF. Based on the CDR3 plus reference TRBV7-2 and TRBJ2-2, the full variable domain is GAGVSQSPSNKVTEKGKDVELRCDPISGHTALYWYRQSLGQGLEFLIYFQGNSAPDKSGLPSDRFSAERTGGSVSTLTIQRTQQEDSAVYLCASSLAGALRGELFFGEGSRLTVL.

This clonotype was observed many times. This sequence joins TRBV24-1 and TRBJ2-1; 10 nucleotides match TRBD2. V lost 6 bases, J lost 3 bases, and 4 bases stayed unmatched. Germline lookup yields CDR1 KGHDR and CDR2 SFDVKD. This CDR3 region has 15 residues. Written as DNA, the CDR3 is TGTGCCACCAGTCCTAGCGGGAGTAGCTACAATGAGCAGTTCTTC. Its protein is CATSPSGSSYNEQFF.

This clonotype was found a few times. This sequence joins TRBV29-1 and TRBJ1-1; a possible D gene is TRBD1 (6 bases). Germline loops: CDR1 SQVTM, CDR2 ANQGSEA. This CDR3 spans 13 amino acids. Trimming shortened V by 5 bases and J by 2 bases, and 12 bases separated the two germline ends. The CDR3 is CSVRGIFNTEAFF. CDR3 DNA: TGCAGCGTTAGGGGGATATTTAACACTGAAGCTTTCTTT.

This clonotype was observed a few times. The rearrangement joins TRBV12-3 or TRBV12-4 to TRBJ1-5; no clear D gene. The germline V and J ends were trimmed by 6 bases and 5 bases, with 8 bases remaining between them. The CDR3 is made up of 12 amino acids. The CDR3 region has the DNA TGTGCCAGCAGCGCCTCGTATCAGCCCCAGCATTTT. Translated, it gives CASSASYQPQHF.

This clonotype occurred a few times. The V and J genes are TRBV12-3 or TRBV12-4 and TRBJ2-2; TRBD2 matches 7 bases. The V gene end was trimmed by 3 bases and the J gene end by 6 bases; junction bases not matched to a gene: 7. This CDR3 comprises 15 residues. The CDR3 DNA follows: TGTGCCAGCAGTTTTGGGGGAGGGTCCCCCGGGGAGCTGTTTTTT. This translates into CASSFGGGSPGELFF.

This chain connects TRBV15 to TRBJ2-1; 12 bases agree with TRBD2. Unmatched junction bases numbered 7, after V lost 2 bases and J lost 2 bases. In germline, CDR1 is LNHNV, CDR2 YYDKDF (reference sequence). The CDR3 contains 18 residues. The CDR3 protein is CATSRFPTSGGPYNEQFF. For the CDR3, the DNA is TGTGCCACCAGCAGATTCCCGACTAGCGGGGGTCCCTACAATGAGCAGTTCTTC.

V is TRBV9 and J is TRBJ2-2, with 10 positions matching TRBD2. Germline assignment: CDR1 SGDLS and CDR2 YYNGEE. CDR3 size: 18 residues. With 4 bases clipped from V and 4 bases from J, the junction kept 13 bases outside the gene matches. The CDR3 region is CASSFGASGSLSTGELFF. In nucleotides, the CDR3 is TGTGCCAGCAGCTTCGGGGCTAGCGGGAGTCTGAGCACCGGGGAGCTGTTTTTT.

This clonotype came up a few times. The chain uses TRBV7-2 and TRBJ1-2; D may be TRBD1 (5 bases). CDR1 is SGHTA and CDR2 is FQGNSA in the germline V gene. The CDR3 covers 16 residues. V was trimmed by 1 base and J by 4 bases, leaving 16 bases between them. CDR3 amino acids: CASSLGVAQGIYGYTF. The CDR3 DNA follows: TGTGCCAGCAGCTTAGGCGTCGCTCAGGGAATCTATGGCTACACCTTC.

As DNA, the CDR3 is TGTGCCAGCTCCTCAAGCGCGGCCTACGAGCAGTACTTC. Amino acid sequence: CASSSSAAYEQYF. The V call is TRBV18, the J call TRBJ2-7; D gene unclear. Germline assignment: CDR1 KGHSH and CDR2 LQKENI. The ends were cut back, 6 bases at V and 2 bases at J, with 11 bases in the middle. CDR3 length: 13 amino acids.

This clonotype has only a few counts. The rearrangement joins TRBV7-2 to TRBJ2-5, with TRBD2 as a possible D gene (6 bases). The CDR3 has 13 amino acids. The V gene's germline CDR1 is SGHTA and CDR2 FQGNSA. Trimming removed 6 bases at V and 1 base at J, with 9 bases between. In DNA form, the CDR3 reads TGTGCCAGCAGATCGGGACTCCAAGAGACCCAGTACTTC. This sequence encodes CASRSGLQETQYF.

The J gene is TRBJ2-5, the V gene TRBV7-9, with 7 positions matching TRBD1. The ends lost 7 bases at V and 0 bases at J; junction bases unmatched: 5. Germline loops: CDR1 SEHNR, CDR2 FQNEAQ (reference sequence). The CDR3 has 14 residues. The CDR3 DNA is TGTGCCAGCAACCCCGACAGGGACCAAGAGACCCAGTACTTC. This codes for CASNPDRDQETQYF.

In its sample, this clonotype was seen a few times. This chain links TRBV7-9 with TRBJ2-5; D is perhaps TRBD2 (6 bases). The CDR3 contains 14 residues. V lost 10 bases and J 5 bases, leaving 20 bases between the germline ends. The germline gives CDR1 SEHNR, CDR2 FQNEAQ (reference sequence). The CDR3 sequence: CATRGGIAMETQYF. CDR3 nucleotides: TGTGCCACCCGAGGCGGGATAGCGATGGAGACCCAGTACTTC.

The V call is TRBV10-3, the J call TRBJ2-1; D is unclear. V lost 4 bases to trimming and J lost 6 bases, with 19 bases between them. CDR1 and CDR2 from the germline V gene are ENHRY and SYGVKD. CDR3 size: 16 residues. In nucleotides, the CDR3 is TGTGCCATCAGTGTAGGCGGATCCTGGGGTCCCAATGAGCAGTTCTTC. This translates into CAISVGGSWGPNEQFF.

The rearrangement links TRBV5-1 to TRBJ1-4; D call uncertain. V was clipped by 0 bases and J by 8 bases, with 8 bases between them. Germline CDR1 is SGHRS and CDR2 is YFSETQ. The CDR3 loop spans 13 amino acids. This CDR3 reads CASSLDPGEKLFF. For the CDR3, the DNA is TGCGCCAGCAGCTTGGACCCGGGGGAAAAACTGTTTTTT.

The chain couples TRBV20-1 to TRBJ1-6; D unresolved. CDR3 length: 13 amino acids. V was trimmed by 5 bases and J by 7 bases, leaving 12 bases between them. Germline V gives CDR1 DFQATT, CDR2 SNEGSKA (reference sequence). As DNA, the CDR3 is TGCAGTGCTCATCTTTTGGGCAATTCACCCCTCCACTTT. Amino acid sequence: CSAHLLGNSPLHF.

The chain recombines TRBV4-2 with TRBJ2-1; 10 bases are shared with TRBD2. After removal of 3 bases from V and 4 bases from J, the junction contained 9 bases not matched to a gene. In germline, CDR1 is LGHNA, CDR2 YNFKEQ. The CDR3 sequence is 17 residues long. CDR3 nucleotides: TGTGCCAGCAGCCATCGAAGAACTAGCGGGACGTACAATGAGCAGTTCTTC. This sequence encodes CASSHRRTSGTYNEQFF.

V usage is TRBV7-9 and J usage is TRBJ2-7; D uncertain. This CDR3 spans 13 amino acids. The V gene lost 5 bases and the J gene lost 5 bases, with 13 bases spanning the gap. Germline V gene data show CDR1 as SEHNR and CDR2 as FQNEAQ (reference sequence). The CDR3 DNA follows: TGTGCCAGCAGCCCGAAGATATCTGACGAGCAGTACTTC. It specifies CASSPKISDEQYF.

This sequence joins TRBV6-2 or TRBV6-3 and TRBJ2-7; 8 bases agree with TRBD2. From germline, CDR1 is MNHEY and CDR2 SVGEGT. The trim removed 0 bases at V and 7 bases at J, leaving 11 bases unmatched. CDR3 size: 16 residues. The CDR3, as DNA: TGTGCCAGCAGTTACTCTATCGGGACTAGTCCGTGGGAGCAGTACTTC. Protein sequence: CASSYSIGTSPWEQYF.

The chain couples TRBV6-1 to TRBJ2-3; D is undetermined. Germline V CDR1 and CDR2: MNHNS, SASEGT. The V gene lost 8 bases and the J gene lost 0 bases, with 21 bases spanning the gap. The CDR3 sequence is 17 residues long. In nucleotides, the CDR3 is TGTGCCAGCTCGGAGAGTCTCGGAGCCGCTAGCACAGATACGCAGTATTTT. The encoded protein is CASSESLGAASTDTQYF.

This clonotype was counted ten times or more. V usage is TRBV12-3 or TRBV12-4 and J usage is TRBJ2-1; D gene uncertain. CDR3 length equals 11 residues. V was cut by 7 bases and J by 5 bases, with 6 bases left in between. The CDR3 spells CASNHHNEQFF. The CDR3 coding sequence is TGTGCCAGCAACCACCACAATGAGCAGTTCTTC.

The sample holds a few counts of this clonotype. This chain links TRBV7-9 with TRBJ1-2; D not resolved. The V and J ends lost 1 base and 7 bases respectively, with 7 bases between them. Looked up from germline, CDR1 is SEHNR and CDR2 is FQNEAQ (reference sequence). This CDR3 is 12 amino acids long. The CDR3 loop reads CASSLVLGGYTF. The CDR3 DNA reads TGTGCCAGCAGCTTAGTTTTAGGTGGCTACACCTTC.

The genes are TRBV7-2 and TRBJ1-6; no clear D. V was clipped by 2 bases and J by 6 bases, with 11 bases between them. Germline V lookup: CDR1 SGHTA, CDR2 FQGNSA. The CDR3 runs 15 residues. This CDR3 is CASSLNSITNSPLHF. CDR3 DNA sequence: TGTGCCAGCAGCTTAAACTCCATAACTAATTCACCCCTCCACTTT.